In its sample, the clone carrying this T cell receptor beta chain was seen many times. These data come from a study of T cell clonality in common variable immunodeficiency. Sequenced by immunoSEQ multiplex PCR; TCRdb stores in-frame clones only, minus some. The specimen has about 35,000 clones, none found just once. The sample was peripheral blood mononuclear cells. This TCR was sampled from a person between 18 and 75 years old in good health.

The CDR3 protein is CASSEGMNTEAFF. The part of the CDR3 DNA that was read is TGTGCCAGTAGTGAGGGCATGAACACTGAA. This chain links TRBV19 with TRBJ1-1; no firm D call. The read terminates 3 residues before the CDR3 end, so the remaining end is supplied by the germline J gene. The CDR3 runs to 13 residues. V was trimmed by 5 bases and J by 0 bases, leaving 7 bases between them. Germline values: CDR1 LNHDA, CDR2 SQIVND (reference sequence).